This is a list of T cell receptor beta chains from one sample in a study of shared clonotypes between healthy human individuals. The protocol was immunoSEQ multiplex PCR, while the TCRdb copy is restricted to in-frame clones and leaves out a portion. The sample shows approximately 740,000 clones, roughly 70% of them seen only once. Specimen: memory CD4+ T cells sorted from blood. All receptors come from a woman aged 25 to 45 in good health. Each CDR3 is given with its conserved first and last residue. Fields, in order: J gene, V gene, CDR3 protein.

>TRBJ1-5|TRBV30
CACSRDRSDQPQHF
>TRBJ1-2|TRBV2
CASRLQGVSYGYTF
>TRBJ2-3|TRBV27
CASSPREVADTQYF
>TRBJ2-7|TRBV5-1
CASSLEEGLSYEQYF
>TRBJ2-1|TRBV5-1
CASSHGRSSYNEQFF
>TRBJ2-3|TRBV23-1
CASSHALLAAGATDTQYF
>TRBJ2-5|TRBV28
CASTHGREETQYF
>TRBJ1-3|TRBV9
CASSAEGRDRDSGNTIYF
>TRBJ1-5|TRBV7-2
CASSLRGQPQHF
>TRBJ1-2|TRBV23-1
CASSRKGVYGYTF